This T cell receptor beta chain was sequenced in a study of cytomegalovirus exposure and HLA in healthy donors. The study ran its PCR with 60 Vbeta and 13 Jbeta primers. Method: immunoSEQ multiplex PCR; TCRdb's copy keeps in-frame clones and lacks some. The table shows around 130,000 clones, with over 60% occurring only once. The CDR3 totals 14 residues. Per the germline V gene, CDR1 is KGHSH and CDR2 is LQKENI. The V segment lost 3 bases and the J segment 3 bases; nucleotides outside the gene matches: 4. The receptor was isolated from a man younger than 35 in good health and CMV-seropositive. Specimen: PBMCs. The rearrangement joins TRBV18 to TRBJ2-7; TRBD1 agrees at 8 bases. The CDR3 DNA is TGTGCCAGCTCACCGGGACAGGAATTCTACGAGCAGTACTTC. Translation: CASSPGQEFYEQYF.